Following are 14 T cell receptor beta chains from one sample sequenced in a study of OX40 agonist ivuxolimab in advanced cancers. Libraries were prepared by immunoSEQ multiplex PCR; TCRdb keeps only in-frame clonotypes and omits some of them. The sample has about 37,000 clones, roughly nine tenths seen once. The sequencing used CD4+ or CD8+ T cells sorted from blood, collected in a trial of the OX40 agonist ivuxolimab. All receptors derive from an adult with an advanced solid tumor such as melanoma, head and neck, liver or kidney cancer.

V gene TRBV4-3 combines with J gene TRBJ2-3; 11 bases match TRBD2. This CDR3 is built from 17 residues. V lost 0 bases, J lost 5 bases, and 7 bases stayed unmatched. CDR1 is LGHNA, CDR2 YSLEER, per germline. Here the CDR3 reads CASSQDLFSGGVDTQYF. CDR3 nucleotides: TGCGCCAGCAGCCAAGATCTTTTTAGCGGGGGGGTAGATACGCAGTATTTT.

The CDR3 DNA sequence: TGTGCCAGCTCCCTGGGTGGGACAGCTTATTCACCCCTCCACTTT. Protein: CASSLGGTAYSPLHF. The genes are TRBV6-5 and TRBJ1-6; TRBD1 aligns across 7 bases. CDR3 length: 15 amino acids. Trimming took 8 bases from V and 8 from J; bases not matched to a gene: 12. Germline-derived CDR1 and CDR2 are MNHEY and SVGAGI.

On this clone itself: The sample has other DNA sequences that encode this CDR3 too. The CDR3 bases are TGCGCCAGCAGCTTGGATGTGCGGGGGGGTCGTTACGAGCAGTACTTC. It translates to CASSLDVRGGRYEQYF. The chain employs TRBV5-1 and TRBJ2-7, with 9 bases matching TRBD2. The CDR3 contains 16 residues. The V gene's germline CDR1 is SGHRS and CDR2 YFSETQ. V lost 0 bases to trimming and J lost 4 bases; unmatched junction nucleotides: 8.

V usage is TRBV6-5 and J usage is TRBJ2-1; D is perhaps TRBD1 (6 bases). V was pared by 2 bases and J by 0 bases, with 8 bases between. Germline CDR1 is MNHEY and CDR2 is SVGAGI. CDR3 length equals 15 residues. CDR3: CASSYGTHSYNEQFF. In DNA, the CDR3 is TGTGCCAGCAGTTACGGGACACACTCCTACAATGAGCAGTTCTTC.

This chain uses TRBV19 with TRBJ1-2, with 7 positions matching TRBD1. This CDR3 region has 13 residues. J gave up 4 bases and V 5 bases, and 4 bases lay outside the gene matches. Germline loops: CDR1 LNHDA, CDR2 SQIVND (reference sequence). CDR3 sequence (DNA): TGTGCCAGTAGTTTGGACAGGACCTATGGCTACACCTTC. Its translation: CASSLDRTYGYTF.

CDR3 bases: TGTGCCAGCAGTCTCAACTGGGGTATTGACTATGGCTACACCTTC. It is translated as CASSLNWGIDYGYTF. V usage is TRBV27 and J usage is TRBJ1-2; no clear D. The CDR3 runs 15 residues. V was clipped by 5 bases and J by 3 bases, with 16 bases between them. Germline V gene sequence: CDR1 MNHEY, CDR2 SMNVEV (reference sequence).

The V call is TRBV7-6, the J call TRBJ2-7; TRBD1 aligns across 9 bases. This CDR3 contains 14 residues. With V trimmed by 5 bases and J by 7 bases, 9 bases remained unmatched. CDR1 and CDR2 (germline): SGHVS, FNYEAQ. This chain's CDR3 is CASSPKIDRGEQYF. CDR3 DNA: TGTGCCAGCAGCCCCAAAATCGACAGGGGGGAGCAGTACTTC. Combining the CDR3 with reference TRBV7-6 and TRBJ2-7 gives the whole variable domain GAGVSQSPRYKVTKRGQDVALRCDPISGHVSLYWYRQALGQGPEFLTYFNYEAQQDKSGLPNDRFSAERPEGSISTLTIQRTEQRDSAMYRCASSPKIDRGEQYFGPGTRLTVT.

The chain employs TRBV19 and TRBJ1-4, with a weak D call TRBD1 (5 bases). The CDR3 runs 16 residues. V lost 4 bases and J 8 bases, leaving 20 bases between the germline ends. Germline V gene data show CDR1 as LNHDA and CDR2 as SQIVND (reference sequence). CDR3 sequence: CASSTLGTAKDEKLFF. The CDR3 DNA is TGTGCCAGTAGTACGCTCGGGACGGCGAAGGACGAAAAACTGTTTTTT.

This CDR3 is CASSAPPGTGGPTNEKLFF. As DNA, the CDR3 is TGTGCCAGCAGCGCTCCCCCCGGGACAGGGGGCCCAACTAATGAAAAACTGTTTTTT. The chain carries TRBV7-9 and TRBJ1-4; 12 bases fit TRBD1. CDR3 size: 19 residues. The germline V gene has CDR1 SEHNR and CDR2 FQNEAQ (reference sequence). The ends lost 5 bases at V and 0 bases at J; junction bases unmatched: 10.

The chain couples TRBV27 to TRBJ2-7; TRBD2 is a possible D gene (6 bases). This CDR3 comprises 16 residues. V lost 3 bases, J lost 0 bases, and 15 bases lay in between. Germline V gene sequence: CDR1 MNHEY, CDR2 SMNVEV (reference sequence). CDR3 in amino acids: CASSLVGGTASYEQYF. CDR3 sequence (DNA): TGTGCCAGCAGTTTGGTTGGCGGGACGGCCTCCTACGAGCAGTACTTC.

V and J are TRBV30 and TRBJ1-2, with D unresolved. CDR3 size: 14 residues. CDR1 and CDR2 from the germline V gene are GTSNPN and SVGIG (reference sequence). V was cut by 0 bases and J by 0 bases, with 8 bases left in between. DNA of the CDR3: TGTGCCTGGAGTGTATGGATGGCTAACTATGGCTACACCTTC. As protein: CAWSVWMANYGYTF.

The genes are TRBV7-9 and TRBJ2-7; no firm D call. Per the germline V gene, CDR1 is SEHNR and CDR2 is FQNEAQ (reference sequence). The CDR3 covers 14 residues. V shed 8 bases and J shed 2 bases, with 16 bases lying between them. The CDR3 protein is CASDQTGKPYEQYF. The CDR3 DNA sequence: TGTGCCAGCGACCAGACTGGGAAACCCTACGAGCAGTACTTC. The full variable domain, completed using reference TRBV7-9 and TRBJ2-7, is DTGVSQNPRHKITKRGQNVTFRCDPISEHNRLYWYRQTLGQGPEFLTYFQNEAQLEKSRLLSDRFSAERPKGSFSTLEIQRTEQGDSAMYLCASDQTGKPYEQYFGPGTRLTVT.

V usage is TRBV6-6 and J usage is TRBJ1-4; a weak D match, TRBD1 (6 bases). The CDR3 spans 13 residues. V was trimmed by 6 bases and J by 5 bases, leaving 10 bases between them. Germline lookup yields CDR1 MNHNY and CDR2 SVGAGI (reference sequence). The DNA of the CDR3 is TGTGCCAGCAGGGTAACAGGGAATGAAAAACTGTTTTTT. It is translated as CASRVTGNEKLFF.

The rearrangement uses TRBV7-9 and TRBJ2-3, with 7 bases that match TRBD1. V lost 4 bases, J lost 0 bases, and 13 bases stayed unmatched. In germline, CDR1 is SEHNR, CDR2 FQNEAQ (reference sequence). The CDR3 has 18 amino acids. CDR3 nucleotides: TGTGCCAGCAGCTGGGACAGCCTTAAGGGTTTTAGCACAGATACGCAGTATTTT. It yields the protein CASSWDSLKGFSTDTQYF.